What follows is one T cell receptor beta chain and its context. The germline V and J ends were trimmed by 4 bases and 1 base, with 11 bases remaining between them. From germline, CDR1 is LNHDA and CDR2 SQIVND (reference sequence). The CDR3 covers 16 residues. This sample stems from a study of blood T cell repertoires in COVID-19. Study-wide context: There were acute and convalescent COVID-19 samples, and they came from the United States, Italy and Spain. PBMCs, B-cell-depleted T cells, or T cells provided the cDNA or gDNA that made up the material.

Authors' data handling: Amplification with reference gene primers provided the estimates of nucleated cell counts. Produced via immunoSEQ multiplex PCR; TCRdb's table is partial and in-frame only. Clone size and the V and J calls come from that table; the DNA yielded D and trimming. The profile shows under 50,000 clones, more than 75% of them singletons. This sequence joins TRBV19 and TRBJ2-6; a weak D match, TRBD2 (6 bases). This TCR came from a man between 65 and 79 years old with active COVID-19. Sequencing was performed on peripheral blood. DNA for the CDR3: TGTGCCAGTAGTACGGGAGACAGTTCTGGGGCCAACGTCCTGACTTTC. It yields the protein CASSTGDSSGANVLTF.